A selection of T cell receptor beta chains follows, all from one sample in a study of shared clonotypes between healthy human individuals. Clones were sequenced by immunoSEQ multiplex PCR, and TCRdb holds only the in-frame ones, with some missing. The sample includes roughly 410,000 clones, 96% seen only once; the top ten take 0.25% to 0.35%. Sequences were obtained from memory CD8+ T cells sorted from blood. Receptors were obtained from a man in his thirties or forties in good health. Both conserved end residues are part of each CDR3. Each record gives: J gene, V gene, clone size, D gene, CDR3 protein, CDR3 DNA. The D gene is left open where the match is weak. Where a row states a size, it is once, few, many or the class of an expanded clone; other rows omit it.

J: TRBJ2-7
V: TRBV6-5
size: -
D: -
CDR3: CASRTASGRSYEQYF
DNA: TGTGCCAGCAGAACCGCCTCAGGTCGCTCCTACGAGCAGTACTTC

J: TRBJ1-1
V: TRBV5-1
size: -
D: -
CDR3: CASSPGPGTEAFF
DNA: TGCGCCAGCAGCCCCGGGCCAGGTACTGAAGCTTTCTTT

J: TRBJ2-7
V: TRBV28
size: once
D: TRBD1
CDR3: CATADRGSSYEQYF
DNA: TGTGCCACCGCCGACAGGGGGAGCTCCTACGAGCAGTACTTC

J: TRBJ2-7
V: TRBV28
size: -
D: -
CDR3: CASRTTREQYF
DNA: TGTGCCAGCCGGACCACTAGGGAGCAGTACTTC

J: TRBJ1-2
V: TRBV28
size: few
D: TRBD1
CDR3: CASSLGQGDHGYTF
DNA: TGTGCCAGCAGTTTGGGACAGGGGGACCATGGCTACACCTTC

J: TRBJ2-2
V: TRBV28
size: -
D: TRBD1
CDR3: CASSPRDRGLTGELFF
DNA: TGTGCCAGCAGTCCCCGGGACAGGGGGCTCACCGGGGAGCTGTTTTTT

J: TRBJ2-7
V: TRBV6-5
size: -
D: TRBD1
CDR3: CASSLQGSSEQYF
DNA: TGTGCCAGCAGCTTACAGGGGTCCAGCGAGCAGTACTTC

J: TRBJ2-5
V: TRBV7-9
size: once
D: -
CDR3: CASSLAGGEETQYF
DNA: TGTGCCAGCAGCTTAGCAGGGGGGGAAGAGACCCAGTACTTC

J: TRBJ2-7
V: TRBV19
size: -
D: TRBD2
CDR3: CASRGLAGRGFAEQYF
DNA: TGTGCCAGTAGGGGACTAGCGGGACGGGGCTTTGCGGAGCAGTACTTC

J: TRBJ2-5
V: TRBV25-1
size: -
D: -
CDR3: CASSVWDGAQYF
DNA: TGTGCCAGCAGCGTTTGGGACGGCGCCCAGTACTTC

J: TRBJ1-1
V: TRBV28
size: -
D: -
CDR3: CASRHDEGTEAFF
DNA: TGTGCCAGCCGCCATGACGAAGGCACTGAAGCTTTCTTT

J: TRBJ2-1
V: TRBV4-1
size: -
D: -
CDR3: CASSPSRVFGEQFF
DNA: TGCGCCAGCAGCCCCAGTAGAGTGTTTGGGGAGCAGTTCTTC

J: TRBJ2-5
V: TRBV7-2
size: -
D: TRBD1
CDR3: CASSLRTGASQETQYF
DNA: TGTGCCAGCAGCTTAAGGACAGGGGCCTCACAAGAGACCCAGTACTTC

J: TRBJ2-3
V: TRBV7-6
size: -
D: -
CDR3: CASSLDGSGTDTQYF
DNA: TGTGCCAGCAGCTTAGATGGGAGTGGGACAGATACGCAGTATTTT

J: TRBJ2-3
V: TRBV27
size: -
D: TRBD2
CDR3: CASSLTVGLAGGTDTQYF
DNA: TGTGCCAGCAGTTTGACAGTGGGACTAGCGGGAGGTACAGATACGCAGTATTTT

J: TRBJ2-1
V: TRBV4-2
size: -
D: TRBD2
CDR3: CASSSRFIRLAGDEQFF
DNA: TGTGCCAGCAGCTCACGCTTTATTAGGCTAGCGGGAGACGAGCAGTTCTTC

J: TRBJ2-1
V: TRBV25-1
size: -
D: TRBD1
CDR3: CASSVTGGNEQFF
DNA: TGTGCCAGCAGCGTGACAGGGGGCAATGAGCAGTTCTTC

J: TRBJ1-2
V: TRBV11-2
size: -
D: -
CDR3: CASSLVQGNYGYTF
DNA: TGTGCCAGCAGCTTAGTTCAGGGCAACTATGGCTACACCTTC

J: TRBJ2-1
V: TRBV5-4
size: -
D: -
CDR3: CASSLAREYNEQFF
DNA: TGTGCCAGCAGCTTGGCTAGGGAATACAATGAGCAGTTCTTC

J: TRBJ2-7
V: TRBV4-2
size: -
D: -
CDR3: CASSQGRASYEQYF
DNA: TGTGCCAGCAGCCAAGGACGGGCCTCCTACGAGCAGTACTTC

J: TRBJ2-2
V: TRBV4-1
size: -
D: -
CDR3: CASSWGQNTGELFF
DNA: TGCGCCAGCAGCTGGGGACAGAACACCGGGGAGCTGTTTTTT

J: TRBJ1-2
V: TRBV2
size: -
D: -
CDR3: CASSDWIMGEGYTF
DNA: TGTGCCAGCAGTGATTGGATAATGGGCGAGGGCTACACCTTC

J: TRBJ2-1
V: TRBV28
size: -
D: -
CDR3: CASSRWGEQFF
DNA: TGTGCCAGCAGTCGGTGGGGTGAGCAGTTCTTC

J: TRBJ2-5
V: TRBV5-8
size: -
D: -
CDR3: CASSPRETQYF
DNA: TGTGCCAGCAGCCCCCGGGAGACCCAGTACTTC

J: TRBJ2-1
V: TRBV14
size: -
D: -
CDR3: CASSQDLGSYNEQFF
DNA: TGTGCCAGCAGCCAAGATCTTGGCTCCTACAATGAGCAGTTCTTC

J: TRBJ2-3
V: TRBV10-3
size: -
D: TRBD1
CDR3: CAISETGADTQYF
DNA: TGTGCCATCAGTGAGACAGGGGCAGATACGCAGTATTTT

J: TRBJ1-5
V: TRBV6-5
size: -
D: -
CDR3: CASSYSAGNQPQHF
DNA: TGTGCCAGCAGTTACTCGGCAGGCAATCAGCCCCAGCATTTT

J: TRBJ2-3
V: TRBV18
size: -
D: -
CDR3: CASSPEDTDTQYF
DNA: TGTGCCAGCTCACCAGAGGACACAGATACGCAGTATTTT

J: TRBJ2-1
V: TRBV28
size: -
D: -
CDR3: CAIRGGGDYNEQFF
DNA: TGTGCCATCCGAGGGGGAGGGGACTACAATGAGCAGTTCTTC

J: TRBJ2-7
V: TRBV6-5
size: -
D: -
CDR3: CASSYGGVGEQYF
DNA: TGTGCCAGCAGTTACGGAGGGGTCGGCGAGCAGTACTTC

J: TRBJ2-1
V: TRBV30
size: few
D: -
CDR3: CAWRQTTEQFF
DNA: TGTGCCTGGAGACAGACTACCGAGCAGTTCTTC

J: TRBJ2-7
V: TRBV27
size: -
D: -
CDR3: CASSLRGEVYEQYF
DNA: TGTGCCAGCAGTTTACGGGGAGAGGTCTACGAGCAGTACTTC

J: TRBJ2-3
V: TRBV4-2
size: -
D: -
CDR3: CASSQDIGGRTDTQYF
DNA: TGTGCCAGCAGCCAAGATATAGGGGGGCGCACAGATACGCAGTATTTT

J: TRBJ1-1
V: TRBV11-2
size: -
D: TRBD1
CDR3: CASSFYRGQGADTEAFF
DNA: TGTGCCAGCAGCTTCTACCGGGGACAGGGGGCTGACACTGAAGCTTTCTTT

J: TRBJ1-6
V: TRBV2
size: -
D: -
CDR3: CASKERHNSPLHF
DNA: TGTGCCAGCAAGGAACGGCATAATTCACCCCTCCACTTT

J: TRBJ2-7
V: TRBV6-5
size: -
D: -
CDR3: CASSYTRLSEQYF
DNA: TGTGCCAGCAGTTACACTCGGCTTTCCGAGCAGTACTTC

J: TRBJ2-7
V: TRBV5-1
size: -
D: -
CDR3: CASSRPRSYEQYF
DNA: TGCGCCAGCAGCCGCCCTAGGTCCTACGAGCAGTACTTC

J: TRBJ2-7
V: TRBV7-2
size: once
D: TRBD1
CDR3: CASSLEAGGYEQYF
DNA: TGTGCCAGCAGCTTAGAAGCAGGGGGCTACGAGCAGTACTTC

J: TRBJ2-3
V: TRBV9
size: -
D: -
CDR3: CASSVVGGRADTQYF
DNA: TGTGCCAGCAGCGTAGTAGGAGGTCGGGCAGATACGCAGTATTTT

J: TRBJ1-6
V: TRBV30
size: -
D: -
CDR3: CAWRAQGRYSPLHF
DNA: TGTGCCTGGAGGGCACAGGGAAGGTATTCACCCCTCCACTTT

J: TRBJ1-1
V: TRBV28
size: -
D: -
CDR3: CASTYGSYTEAFF
DNA: TGTGCCAGCACGTACGGGTCGTACACTGAAGCTTTCTTT

J: TRBJ1-5
V: TRBV27
size: -
D: -
CDR3: CASSLGQRQPQHF
DNA: TGTGCCAGCAGTTTAGGACAGAGACAGCCCCAGCATTTT

J: TRBJ2-3
V: TRBV4-2
size: -
D: -
CDR3: CASSQSGTDTQYF
DNA: TGTGCCAGCAGCCAGAGCGGTACAGATACGCAGTATTTT

J: TRBJ2-2
V: TRBV7-6
size: -
D: -
CDR3: CASSLHGVDSGELFF
DNA: TGTGCCAGCAGCTTACATGGGGTGGATAGCGGGGAGCTGTTTTTT

J: TRBJ2-7
V: TRBV20-1
size: -
D: -
CDR3: CSARAVHEQYF
DNA: TGCAGTGCTAGAGCCGTTCACGAGCAGTACTTC

J: TRBJ2-7
V: TRBV5-4
size: -
D: TRBD2
CDR3: CASSWSGGNHEQYF
DNA: TGTGCCAGCAGCTGGAGCGGGGGAAACCACGAGCAGTACTTC

J: TRBJ2-2
V: TRBV7-9
size: -
D: -
CDR3: CASSLNYGRNTGELFF
DNA: TGTGCCAGCAGCTTAAATTACGGGAGAAACACCGGGGAGCTGTTTTTT

J: TRBJ2-7
V: TRBV28
size: -
D: -
CDR3: CASSIKVLGGNEQYF
DNA: TGTGCCAGCAGTATTAAGGTCCTTGGGGGGAACGAGCAGTACTTC

J: TRBJ2-7
V: TRBV6-5
size: once
D: -
CDR3: CASSYSVSINEQYF
DNA: TGTGCCAGCAGTTACTCCGTCAGCATTAACGAGCAGTACTTC

J: TRBJ2-7
V: TRBV7-8
size: -
D: -
CDR3: CASTWGSDPYEQYF
DNA: TGTGCCAGCACCTGGGGTAGCGACCCCTACGAGCAGTACTTC

J: TRBJ2-1
V: TRBV6-5
size: -
D: -
CDR3: CASGTHEQFF
DNA: TGTGCCAGCGGTACCCATGAGCAGTTCTTC

J: TRBJ1-5
V: TRBV2
size: -
D: -
CDR3: CASSPTSNQPQHF
DNA: TGTGCCAGCAGTCCCACAAGCAATCAGCCCCAGCATTTT